A selection of T cell receptor beta chains follows, all from one sample in a study of blood T cell repertoires in COVID-19. Libraries were prepared by immunoSEQ multiplex PCR; TCRdb keeps only in-frame clonotypes and omits some of them. The profile shows 200,000 to 250,000 clones, approximately 80% of them singletons. The specimen was peripheral blood. The source of these receptors is a woman aged 80 or over with COVID-19, enrolled during active disease. The CDR3 runs from the conserved cysteine through the conserved F or W. The order of the fields is J gene, D gene, V gene, clone size, CDR3 DNA, CDR3 protein. The D gene is left open where the match is weak. Size is stated for part of the rows, as once, few or many counts, or as a class when the clone is expanded.

TRBJ2-3	.	TRBV6-4	.	TGTGCCAGCAGTGTGAGCCCAAGAAGCACAGATACGCAGTATTTT	CASSVSPRSTDTQYF
TRBJ2-4	.	TRBV25-1	.	TGTGCCAGCAGTGAAACAGGGATACAAAACATTCAGTACTTC	CASSETGIQNIQYF
TRBJ2-5	.	TRBV18	.	TGTGCCAGCTCCCAGGGGCAAGGGTACCAAGAGACCCAGTACTTC	CASSQGQGYQETQYF
TRBJ2-2	.	TRBV4-1	.	TGCGCCAGCAGGAATAGCGGTCTTATCGCCGGGGAGCTGTTTTTT	CASRNSGLIAGELFF
TRBJ1-6	TRBD1	TRBV18	.	TGTGCCAGCTCACCACAGGGACAGCCCAATAATTCACCCCTCCACTTT	CASSPQGQPNNSPLHF
TRBJ2-1	.	TRBV4-2	once	TGTGCCAGCGCCCTTTCGGCGGGCGGCTCCTACAATGAGCAGTTCTTC	CASALSAGGSYNEQFF
TRBJ1-6	.	TRBV6-6	.	TGTGCCAGCAGTTACGACGGCCAGGGTTCGCCCCTCCACTTT	CASSYDGQGSPLHF
TRBJ2-2	.	TRBV5-1	.	TGCGCCAGCAGCTTGGGACAGAACACCGGGGAGCTGTTTTTT	CASSLGQNTGELFF
TRBJ1-2	.	TRBV11-2	.	TGTGCCAGCAGCCCCCGAGGAGCGTTTCGATACGGCTACACCTTC	CASSPRGAFRYGYTF
TRBJ1-5	.	TRBV10-3	.	TGTGCCACCGCAGGTAGCAATCAGCCCCAGCATTTT	CATAGSNQPQHF
TRBJ2-1	TRBD2	TRBV15	.	TGTGCCACCAGCAGAGTCGGGACTAGCGATGAGCAGTTCTTC	CATSRVGTSDEQFF
TRBJ2-5	.	TRBV19	.	TGTGCCAGTAGTATCAGCGGACCCTTCCAAGAGACCCAGTACTTC	CASSISGPFQETQYF
TRBJ1-1	TRBD1	TRBV2	.	TGTGCCAGCGGGACAGGGCCCCTTGAAGCTTTCTTT	CASGTGPLEAFF
TRBJ1-2	.	TRBV7-3	few	TGTGCCAGCAGCTTACCCGTCCGTCCCAGCTATGGCTACACCTTC	CASSLPVRPSYGYTF
TRBJ2-3	.	TRBV10-2	.	TGCGCCAGCAGTGAGTCCTCTAGCGGCACAGATACGCAGTATTTT	CASSESSSGTDTQYF
TRBJ1-1	.	TRBV6-5	.	TGTGCCAGCAGTCCGCAACCCAGGGACACTGAAGCTTTCTTT	CASSPQPRDTEAFF
TRBJ1-2	.	TRBV5-1	.	TGCGCCAGCAGCTTGGCGCTGGGGCAGGACTATGGCTACACCTTC	CASSLALGQDYGYTF
TRBJ2-1	.	TRBV5-1	.	TGCGCCAGCAGGTTCGGACAAAATGAGCAGTTCTTC	CASRFGQNEQFF
TRBJ1-6	TRBD1	TRBV7-2	.	TGTGCCAGCAGCCAAAGACAGGGCGCGGGTTCACCCCTCCACTTT	CASSQRQGAGSPLHF
TRBJ2-1	TRBD2	TRBV18	.	TGTGCCAGCTCATCCTCGACTAGCGGGAGCGATGAGCAGTTCTTC	CASSSSTSGSDEQFF
TRBJ2-1	TRBD1	TRBV6-5	.	TGTGCCACTAACAGGGGGCACCCCTACAATGAGCAGTTCTTC	CATNRGHPYNEQFF
TRBJ1-5	.	TRBV29-1	.	TGCAGCGTCCCCACAGGGCCGGATAGCAATCAGCCCCAGCATTTT	CSVPTGPDSNQPQHF
TRBJ2-7	.	TRBV6-5	.	TGTGCCAGCACAAGAGGAGGGGGCGACTACGAGCAGTACTTC	CASTRGGGDYEQYF
TRBJ2-7	.	TRBV29-1	once	TGCAGCGTTGAAGATCCCATGGTCGGGGGTTTAGAGCAGTACTTC	CSVEDPMVGGLEQYF
TRBJ1-6	.	TRBV27	.	TGTGCCAGCAGTTTGATCCAAAGGATAGGGGAAAATTCACCCCTCCACTTT	CASSLIQRIGENSPLHF
TRBJ1-1	TRBD1	TRBV7-2	.	TGTGCCAGCAGCTTTAGACAGGGGGCGCTCCGAACTGGGGCTTTCTTT	CASSFRQGALRTGAFF
TRBJ1-2	TRBD1	TRBV7-2	.	TGTGCCAGCAGCGCCGGACAGGGCGAGGGCTACACCTTC	CASSAGQGEGYTF
TRBJ1-2	TRBD1	TRBV3-1/TRBV3-2	.	TGTGCCAGCGGAAAGGGACAGGGGGATTATGGCTACACCTTC	CASGKGQGDYGYTF
TRBJ1-4	.	TRBV5-4	.	TGTGCCAGCAGCTTGTTCAGCGAAGAGGAAAAACTGTTTTTT	CASSLFSEEEKLFF
TRBJ2-2	TRBD2	TRBV19	.	TGTGCCAGTAGTTCGGGCGGGAGAGGGACCGGGGAGCTGTTTTTT	CASSSGGRGTGELFF
TRBJ2-2	.	TRBV28	.	TGTGCCAGCAGCGCCCCTACTGGGGAGCTGTTTTTT	CASSAPTGELFF
TRBJ2-2	TRBD1	TRBV18	.	TGTGCCAGCTCACCAAGGTCAGGGGGCGCTCCCACCGGGGAGCTGTTTTTT	CASSPRSGGAPTGELFF
TRBJ1-4	.	TRBV7-9	.	TGTGCCAGCAGCTTAGTGGAGGCGAGTAGACTGTTTTTT	CASSLVEASRLFF
TRBJ1-2	.	TRBV19	.	TGTGCCAGTAACGAGGCGGGGAGTCGATACTATGGCTACACCTTC	CASNEAGSRYYGYTF
TRBJ1-5	.	TRBV5-8	.	TGTGCCAGCTACACAAGGGGGGGCGGCAATCAGCCCCAGCATTTT	CASYTRGGGNQPQHF
TRBJ1-2	.	TRBV19	few	TGTGCCAGTAGTATAGCAGGGAGGGCTGGCTACACCTTC	CASSIAGRAGYTF
TRBJ1-1	TRBD1	TRBV18	.	TGTGCCAGCTCACCCCTGACAGGGACGGGAACTGAAGCTTTCTTT	CASSPLTGTGTEAFF
TRBJ2-1	TRBD1	TRBV7-2	.	TGTGCCAGCAGCTCCCCGACAGGGGGCTCCTACAATGAGCAGTTCTTC	CASSSPTGGSYNEQFF
TRBJ1-4	.	TRBV7-9	.	TGTGCCAGCAGCTTAGGAGGGCTCGGGGAAAAACTGTTTTTT	CASSLGGLGEKLFF
TRBJ1-2	TRBD1	TRBV2	.	TGTGCCAGCCGACAGGGTTCCGAAGGCTACACCTTC	CASRQGSEGYTF
TRBJ1-1	TRBD1	TRBV18	few	TGTGCCAGCTCAGCGCGACAGGGGGCTAGCACTGAAGCTTTCTTT	CASSARQGASTEAFF
TRBJ2-2	.	TRBV9	.	TGTGCCAGCAGCGCCAGGACATTTACCGGGGAGCTGTTTTTT	CASSARTFTGELFF
TRBJ1-4	.	TRBV28	.	TGTGCCAGCAGCTTGGGGGGGTCTAATGAAAAACTGTTTTTT	CASSLGGSNEKLFF
TRBJ1-5	TRBD1	TRBV7-8	.	TGTGCCAGCAGCTCCCGGGACAGGGTAGTTCAGCCCCAGCATTTT	CASSSRDRVVQPQHF
TRBJ1-4	.	TRBV6-4	.	TGTGCCAGCATAAGGGGTACCAATGAAAAACTGTTTTTT	CASIRGTNEKLFF
TRBJ1-5	TRBD1	TRBV3-1/TRBV3-2	few	TGTGCCAGCAGTTTGACAGGGGCCACTCAGCCCCAGCATTTT	CASSLTGATQPQHF
TRBJ1-3	TRBD1	TRBV19	.	TGTGCCAGTAGTATATCACGACAGGGGGCTGGAAACACCATATATTTT	CASSISRQGAGNTIYF
TRBJ2-1	TRBD2	TRBV6-5	.	TGTGCCAGCAGTTCCCCCGGGACTAGGAGTGGCGATGAGCAGTTCTTC	CASSSPGTRSGDEQFF